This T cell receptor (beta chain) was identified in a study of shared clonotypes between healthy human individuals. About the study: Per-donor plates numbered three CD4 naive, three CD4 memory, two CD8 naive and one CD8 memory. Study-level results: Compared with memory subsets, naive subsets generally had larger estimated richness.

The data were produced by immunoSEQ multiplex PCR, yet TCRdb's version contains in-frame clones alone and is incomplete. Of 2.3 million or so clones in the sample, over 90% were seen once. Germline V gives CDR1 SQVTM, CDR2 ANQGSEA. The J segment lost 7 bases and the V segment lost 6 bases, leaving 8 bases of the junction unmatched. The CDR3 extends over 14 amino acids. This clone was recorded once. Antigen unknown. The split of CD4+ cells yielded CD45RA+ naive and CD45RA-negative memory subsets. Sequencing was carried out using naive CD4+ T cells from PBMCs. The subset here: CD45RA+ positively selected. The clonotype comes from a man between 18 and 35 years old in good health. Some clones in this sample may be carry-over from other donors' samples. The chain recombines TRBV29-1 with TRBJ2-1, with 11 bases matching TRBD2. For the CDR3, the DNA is TGCAGCGTCATATTAGCGGGAGGGGGTAATGAGCAGTTCTTC. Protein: CSVILAGGGNEQFF.